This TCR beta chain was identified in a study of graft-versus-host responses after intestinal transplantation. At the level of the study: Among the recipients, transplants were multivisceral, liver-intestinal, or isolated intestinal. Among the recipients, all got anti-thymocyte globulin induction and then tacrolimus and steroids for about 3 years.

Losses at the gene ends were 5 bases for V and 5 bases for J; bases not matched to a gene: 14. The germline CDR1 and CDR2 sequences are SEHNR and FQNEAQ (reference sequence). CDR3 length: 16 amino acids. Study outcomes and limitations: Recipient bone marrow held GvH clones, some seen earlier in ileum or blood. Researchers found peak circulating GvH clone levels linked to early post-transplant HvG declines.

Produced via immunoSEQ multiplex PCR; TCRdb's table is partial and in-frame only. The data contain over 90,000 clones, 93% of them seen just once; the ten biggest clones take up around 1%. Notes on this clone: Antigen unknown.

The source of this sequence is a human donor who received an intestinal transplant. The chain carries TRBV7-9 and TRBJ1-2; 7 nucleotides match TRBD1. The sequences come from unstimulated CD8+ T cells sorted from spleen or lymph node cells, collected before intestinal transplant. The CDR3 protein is CASSNPDTGVPYGYTF. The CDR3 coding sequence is TGTGCCAGCAGCAACCCGGACACAGGGGTTCCTTATGGCTACACCTTC.